The 9 T cell receptor beta chains below were found in one sample sequenced in a study of beta chain features in type 1 diabetes. These receptors are not linked to any known antigen. Findings and limits, study-wide: Patients with Type 1 diabetes showed moderately but significantly shorter TCRB CDR3s in all four CD4+ subsets.

The sequenced template was cDNA made from the entire isolated RNA. Method: immunoSEQ multiplex PCR; TCRdb's copy keeps in-frame clones and lacks some. The table includes hundreds of thousands of clones, around an eighth detected once. The specimen was naive CD4+ T cells from blood. These receptors were collected from a man between 18 and 29 years old with type 1 diabetes.

For this clone: Other DNA sequences within the sample encode an identical CDR3. The chain recombines TRBV14 with TRBJ2-3; D is perhaps TRBD1 (5 bases). CDR3 size: 13 residues. In germline, CDR1 is SGHDN, CDR2 FVKESK. Between the trimmed V and J ends, which lost 4 bases and 4 bases, there was a span of 9 bases. The CDR3 sequence: CASSRSGPDTQYF. CDR3 in DNA: TGTGCCAGCAGCCGGTCAGGGCCAGATACGCAGTATTTT.

The J gene is TRBJ2-1, the V gene TRBV18; D is uncertain. CDR3 size: 14 residues. The germline V and J ends were trimmed by 3 bases and 5 bases, with 11 bases remaining between them. In germline, CDR1 is KGHSH, CDR2 LQKENI. Here the CDR3 reads CASSPTPGDNEQFF. The CDR3 DNA reads TGTGCCAGCTCACCGACTCCAGGTGACAATGAGCAGTTCTTC.

The DNA for the CDR3 is TGTGCCAGCAACCGGGGGTTACGGGGCTACACCTTC. Amino acid sequence: CASNRGLRGYTF. The rearrangement joins TRBV13 to TRBJ1-2, with TRBD1 as a possible D gene (5 bases). CDR3 size: 12 residues. Trimming stripped 7 bases from V and 8 bases from J, with 14 bases between. Germline V gene sequence: CDR1 PRHDT, CDR2 FYEKMQ (reference sequence).

The chain's CDR3 is CATSRDGRGANTEAFF. CDR3 coding DNA: TGTGCCACCAGCAGAGATGGGCGGGGGGCAAACACTGAAGCTTTCTTT. The chain is built from TRBV15 and TRBJ1-1, with D perhaps matching TRBD1 (6 bases). Germline values: CDR1 LNHNV, CDR2 YYDKDF (reference sequence). The length of the CDR3 is 16 residues. V gave up 0 bases and J gave up 2 bases, with 13 bases separating them.

This clone showed up just a few times. The CDR3 region is CASKDRGSNQPQHF. In nucleotides, the CDR3 is TGTGCCAGTAAGGACAGGGGGAGCAATCAGCCCCAGCATTTT. The chain couples TRBV19 to TRBJ1-5; 10 bases are shared with TRBD1. There are 14 residues in the CDR3. The V segment lost 7 bases and the J segment 1 base; nucleotides outside the gene matches: 1. The germline V gene encodes CDR1 LNHDA and CDR2 SQIVND (reference sequence).

This clone was counted only a few times. The J gene is TRBJ1-5, the V gene TRBV6-5, with D tentatively TRBD1 (5 bases). CDR1 and CDR2 (germline): MNHEY, SVGAGI. Trimming took 6 bases from V and 7 from J, leaving 13 bases between them. The CDR3 is 13 amino acids. CDR3 region: CASRPHKGQPQHF. CDR3 bases: TGTGCCAGCAGACCCCATAAGGGGCAGCCCCAGCATTTT.

The chain couples TRBV28 to TRBJ2-3; 9 bases map to TRBD1. Germline CDR1 reads MDHEN; CDR2 reads SYDVKM. The CDR3 covers 16 residues. The trim removed 2 bases at V and 5 bases at J, leaving 8 bases unmatched. The CDR3, as DNA: TGTGCCAGCAGTTTACCAAGGGACAGGGTTCGAGATACGCAGTATTTT. This codes for CASSLPRDRVRDTQYF.

The sample holds a few counts of this clone. Here the CDR3 DNA reads TGTGCCAGCAGCCCCATGGGCCGGGGGTTTCCCGGGGAGCTGTTTTTT. As protein: CASSPMGRGFPGELFF. The chain carries TRBV9 and TRBJ2-2, with D possibly matching TRBD2 (6 bases). Germline-derived CDR1 and CDR2 are SGDLS and YYNGEE. The ends were cut back, 4 bases at V and 6 bases at J, with 19 bases in the middle. This CDR3 contains 16 residues.

J is TRBJ2-2 and V is TRBV9, with D maybe TRBD1 (6 bases). V lost 2 bases and J 4 bases, leaving 12 bases between the germline ends. Germline-derived CDR1 and CDR2 are SGDLS and YYNGEE. The CDR3 covers 15 residues. The CDR3 DNA reads as TGTGCCAGCAGCGTGACAGGATCGGGCACCGGGGAGCTGTTTTTT. Protein sequence: CASSVTGSGTGELFF. Combining the CDR3 with reference TRBV9 and TRBJ2-2 gives the whole variable domain DSGVTQTPKHLITATGQRVTLRCSPRSGDLSVYWYQQSLDQGLQFLIQYYNGEERAKGNILERFSAQQFPDLHSELNLSSLELGDSALYFCASSVTGSGTGELFFGEGSRLTVL.